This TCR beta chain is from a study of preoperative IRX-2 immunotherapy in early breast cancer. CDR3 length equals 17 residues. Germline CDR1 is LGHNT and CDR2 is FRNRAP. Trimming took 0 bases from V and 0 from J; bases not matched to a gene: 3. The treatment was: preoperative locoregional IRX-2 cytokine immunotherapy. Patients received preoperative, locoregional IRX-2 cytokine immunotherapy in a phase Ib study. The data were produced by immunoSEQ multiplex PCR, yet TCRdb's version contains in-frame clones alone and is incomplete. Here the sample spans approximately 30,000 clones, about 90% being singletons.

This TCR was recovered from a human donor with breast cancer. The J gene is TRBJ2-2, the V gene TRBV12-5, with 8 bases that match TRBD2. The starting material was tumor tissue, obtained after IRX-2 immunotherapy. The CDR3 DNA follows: TGTGCTAGTGGTTTGGTACTGACTAGCGCGAACACCGGGGAGCTGTTTTTT. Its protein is CASGLVLTSANTGELFF.